A selection of T cell receptor beta chains follows, all from one sample in a study of response to subunit inactivated influenza vaccine. One entry per CDR3 protein, called by TCRdb with MiXCR from the RT-PCR reads. The data contain some 800,000 distinct CDR3 sequences, approximately 21% of them singletons. The sample here was PBMCs from blood, taken about 5 days after vaccination. The receptor source for this set is a middle-aged man who received an inactivated influenza vaccine. CDR3s include the opening cysteine and the closing phenylalanine or tryptophan. The D gene is left open where the match is weak. The size entry is marked missing in some rows and otherwise reads once, few, many or a size class.

TRBJ2-2 many - 15 TRBV12-3/TRBV12-4 CASSLWTANTGELFF TGTGCCAGCAGTCTGTGGACAGCGAACACCGGGGAGCTGTTTTTT
TRBJ2-5 few TRBD2 16 TRBV3-1 CASSQDLTSGGETQYF TGTGCCAGCAGCCAAGATTTGACTAGCGGAGGAGAGACCCAGTACTTC
TRBJ2-7 few - 15 TRBV9 CASSVASSMPYEQYF TGTGCCAGCAGCGTAGCAAGTTCGATGCCCTACGAGCAGTACTTC
TRBJ2-5 few TRBD1 14 TRBV20-1 CSAVKDPRGETQYF TGCAGTGCTGTCAAGGACCCCAGGGGGGAGACCCAGTACTTC
TRBJ1-5 - - 13 TRBV12-3/TRBV12-4 CASTPSGNQPQHF TGTGCCAGCACACCCTCGGGCAATCAGCCCCAGCATTTT
TRBJ1-3 few - 15 TRBV4-1 CASSQGRDIGNTIYF TGCGCCAGCAGCCAAGGGCGGGACATTGGAAACACCATATATTTT
TRBJ1-2 few - 13 TRBV3-1 CASSPGGTYGYTF TGTGCCAGCAGCCCTGGGGGGACCTATGGCTACACCTTC
TRBJ2-3 few TRBD1 15 TRBV18 CASSPRTGRWDTQYF TGTGCCAGCTCACCACGGACAGGGCGTTGGGATACGCAGTATTTT
TRBJ2-3 - - 14 TRBV12-5 CASGYTSPPDTQYF TGTGCTAGTGGTTATACTAGCCCCCCAGATACGCAGTATTTT
TRBJ2-3 few TRBD1 18 TRBV28 CASSPQTPQGAVTDTQYF TGTGCCAGCAGTCCCCAAACGCCTCAGGGGGCAGTTACAGATACGCAGTATTTT
TRBJ2-2 many - 14 TRBV18 CASSARVDAGELFF TGTGCCAGCTCAGCCCGGGTTGACGCCGGGGAGCTGTTTTTT
TRBJ1-5 few - 11 TRBV28 CASSRNQPQHF TGTGCCAGCAGTCGCAATCAGCCCCAGCATTTT
TRBJ1-2 few - 13 TRBV20-1 CSASPTGGYGYTF TGCAGTGCTAGCCCGACAGGCGGATATGGCTACACCTTC
TRBJ2-3 few - 13 TRBV6-1 CASKGPGQGTQYF TGTGCCAGCAAGGGACCGGGCCAGGGTACGCAGTATTTT
TRBJ1-6 many - 17 TRBV12-3/TRBV12-4 CASSPIQGERWNSPLHF TGTGCCAGCAGTCCAATACAGGGCGAGCGGTGGAATTCACCCCTCCACTTT
TRBJ2-5 once - 14 TRBV7-2 CASKAAGIQETQYF TGTGCCAGCAAGGCGGCGGGGATTCAAGAGACCCAGTACTTC
TRBJ1-2 - TRBD1 16 TRBV7-9 CASSSPTGGPNYGYTF TGTGCCAGCAGCTCCCCAACAGGGGGGCCTAACTATGGCTACACCTTC
TRBJ1-2 - TRBD1 14 TRBV12-3/TRBV12-4 CASSQTTGGHGYTF TGTGCCAGCAGCCAAACGACAGGGGGGCATGGCTACACCTTC
TRBJ2-3 - - 15 TRBV5-1 CASSRRRFGTDTQYF TGCGCCAGCAGCCGGAGACGATTCGGCACAGATACGCAGTATTTT
TRBJ2-3 - - 13 TRBV2 CVSSESGTDTQYF TGTGTCAGCAGTGAATCGGGCACAGATACGCAGTATTTT